Below, 21 T cell receptor beta chains from the same sample are listed, as sequenced in a study of cytomegalovirus exposure and HLA in healthy donors (dated by TCRdb to 2017 to 2019). Libraries were built with the immunoSEQ multiplex PCR assay. The multiplex PCR relied on a mix of 60 forward primers for TCR Vbeta segments and 13 reverse primers for TCR Jbeta segments. TCRdb carries this immuneACCESS record with in-frame sequences only. Its versions omit some clonotypes, under half of them owing to an unresolved V gene in the studies checked, with the rest unexplained. The sample table holds approximately 170,000 clones, of which 65% to 85% were seen once. The ten largest clones capture about 2.4% of the sample. Sequencing was performed on PBMCs. These receptors originate from a male donor in good health and CMV-seronegative.

This chain links TRBV7-3 with TRBJ2-1; 14 bases fit TRBD2. The CDR3 length is 15 residues. Germline V gene lookup returns CDR1 SGHTA and CDR2 FQGTGA. J lost 7 bases, V lost 8 bases, and 7 bases had no gene match. CDR3 DNA sequence: TGTGCCAGCCCCAGGGGGACTAGCGGGAGTAATGAGCAGTTCTTC. Encoded protein: CASPRGTSGSNEQFF.

The V and J genes are TRBV19 and TRBJ1-2, with D unresolved. CDR1 and CDR2 (germline): LNHDA, SQIVND (reference sequence). The CDR3 length is 14 residues. The V gene lost 6 bases and the J gene lost 3 bases, with 14 bases spanning the gap. CDR3 nucleotide sequence: TGTGCCAGTAGCGCTTCCCGGGGTGACTATGGCTACACCTTC. Translation gives CASSASRGDYGYTF. The variable domain in full, completed from reference TRBV19 and TRBJ1-2, reads DGGITQSPKYLFRKEGQNVTLSCEQNLNHDAMYWYRQDPGQGLRLIYYSQIVNDFQKGDIAEGYSVSREKKESFPLTVTSAQKNPTAFYLCASSASRGDYGYTFGSGTRLTVV.

The rearrangement uses TRBV7-6 and TRBJ2-2; maybe TRBD1 (6 bases). V dropped 0 bases and J dropped 2 bases, with 13 bases sitting between them. The CDR3 is 17 amino acids. Germline loops: CDR1 SGHVS, CDR2 FNYEAQ. CDR3 sequence: CASSLAGDRINTGELFF. The DNA of the CDR3 is TGTGCCAGCAGCTTAGCTGGCGACAGGATTAACACCGGGGAGCTGTTTTTT.

This sequence joins TRBV15 and TRBJ1-5; D is unclear. Germline V gene lookup returns CDR1 LNHNV and CDR2 YYDKDF (reference sequence). V lost 1 base to trimming and J lost 3 bases, with 13 bases between them. The CDR3 has 16 amino acids. This chain's CDR3 is CATSRVSVAANQPQHF. The CDR3 nucleotides read TGTGCCACCAGCAGAGTCTCCGTTGCGGCCAATCAGCCCCAGCATTTT. The full variable domain, its missing parts supplied by reference TRBV15 and TRBJ1-5, is DAMVIQNPRYQVTQFGKPVTLSCSQTLNHNVMYWYQQKSSQAPKLLFHYYDKDFNNEADTPDNFQSRRPNTSFCFLDIRSPGLGDTAMYLCATSRVSVAANQPQHFGDGTRLSIL.

The chain is built from TRBV9 and TRBJ1-1; 9 positions agree with TRBD1. Germline V CDR1 and CDR2: SGDLS, YYNGEE. This CDR3 comprises 15 residues. With V trimmed by 1 base and J by 11 bases, 12 bases remained unmatched. In DNA, the CDR3 is TGTGCCAGCAGCGTATTCAGGACAGGGGATACTTCGGCTTTCTTT. Translating gives CASSVFRTGDTSAFF. The full variable domain, completed using reference TRBV9 and TRBJ1-1, is DSGVTQTPKHLITATGQRVTLRCSPRSGDLSVYWYQQSLDQGLQFLIQYYNGEERAKGNILERFSAQQFPDLHSELNLSSLELGDSALYFCASSVFRTGDTSAFFGQGTRLTVV.

This sequence joins TRBV5-1 and TRBJ2-1; 9 bases agree with TRBD2. The CDR3 has 18 amino acids. Germline assignment: CDR1 SGHRS and CDR2 YFSETQ. Trimming cost V 0 bases and J 0 bases; bases outside gene matches: 7. CDR3 amino acids: CASSLVERGAHSYNEQFF. The DNA for the CDR3 is TGCGCCAGCAGCTTGGTCGAGCGGGGGGCCCACTCCTACAATGAGCAGTTCTTC. The full variable domain, completed using reference TRBV5-1 and TRBJ2-1, is KAGVTQTPRYLIKTRGQQVTLSCSPISGHRSVSWYQQTPGQGLQFLFEYFSETQRNKGNFPGRFSGRQFSNSRSEMNVSTLELGDSALYLCASSLVERGAHSYNEQFFGPGTRLTVL.

This clone was counted only a few times. The genes are TRBV6-1 and TRBJ1-1; TRBD1 might be the D (5 bases). CDR1 and CDR2 (germline): MNHNS, SASEGT. CDR3 size: 14 residues. V lost 4 bases and J lost 4, with 13 bases in between. DNA for the CDR3: TGTGCCAGCAGTGCGGGGGGGGAGCCCACTGAAGCTTTCTTT. Translating gives CASSAGGEPTEAFF.

The chain links TRBV2 to TRBJ2-5, with 8 bases lining up with TRBD2. This CDR3 is built from 15 residues. After removal of 5 bases from V and 5 bases from J, the junction contained 10 bases not matched to a gene. Germline V CDR1 and CDR2: SNHLY, FYNNEI. CDR3 DNA: TGTGCCAGCAGTCCGACAGCGGGAGCGGGCGAGACCCAGTACTTC. Amino acid sequence: CASSPTAGAGETQYF.

The chain couples TRBV18 to TRBJ2-1, with TRBD2 identical over 7 bases. CDR1 is KGHSH and CDR2 is LQKENI in the germline V gene. The ends lost 3 bases at V and 3 bases at J; junction bases unmatched: 8. This CDR3 region has 16 residues. Here the CDR3 DNA reads TGTGCCAGCTCACCCCTAAGGGCGGGGGACTACAATGAGCAGTTCTTC. Its protein is CASSPLRAGDYNEQFF.

The sample holds a few counts of this clone. The CDR3 nucleotides read TGTGCCAGCAGCGGACTAGCAACAGATACGCAGTATTTT. Protein: CASSGLATDTQYF. The chain has TRBV5-4 and TRBJ2-3; 8 bases line up with TRBD2. Germline CDR1 SGHNT, CDR2 YYREEE (reference sequence). CDR3 size: 13 residues. V shed 4 bases and J 3 bases; nucleotides not matched to a gene: 1.

J is TRBJ1-1 and V is TRBV28; 8 nucleotides match TRBD1. V trimming: 5 bases; J trimming: 4 bases; junction bases outside the gene matches: 3. This CDR3 spans 13 amino acids. CDR1 MDHEN and CDR2 SYDVKM come from the germline V gene. The CDR3 DNA is TGTGCCAGCAGTCGGACAGGGATCACTGAAGCTTTCTTT. It yields the protein CASSRTGITEAFF.

The chain carries TRBV27 and TRBJ1-2, with D possibly TRBD1 on 5 matching bases. Germline CDR1 is MNHEY and CDR2 is SMNVEV (reference sequence). V was clipped by 2 bases and J by 3 bases, with 13 bases between them. The CDR3 runs 15 residues. CDR3 region: CASSLAGLPDYGYTF. CDR3 nucleotide sequence: TGTGCCAGCAGTTTAGCAGGGCTCCCGGACTATGGCTACACCTTC.

This clone was seen only a few times. The chain uses TRBV2 and TRBJ1-5, with TRBD1 identical over 9 bases. The CDR3 has 15 residues. CDR1 and CDR2 from the germline V gene are SNHLY and FYNNEI. V lost 6 bases and J lost 2; bases outside the gene matches: 5. CDR3 DNA: TGTGCCAGCAGGGGGGACAGGGCCGGCAATCAGCCCCAGCATTTT. This sequence encodes CASRGDRAGNQPQHF. The variable domain in full, with the rest retrieved from reference TRBV2 and TRBJ1-5, is EPEVTQTPSHQVTQMGQEVILRCVPISNHLYFYWYRQILGQKVEFLVSFYNNEISEKSEIFDDQFSVERPDGSNFTLKIRSTKLEDSAMYFCASRGDRAGNQPQHFGDGTRLSIL.

This chain links TRBV19 with TRBJ2-1; tentatively, D is TRBD2 (6 bases). V was clipped by 3 bases and J by 0 bases, with 12 bases between them. The CDR3 is 16 residues long. Germline V gives CDR1 LNHDA, CDR2 SQIVND (reference sequence). The CDR3 region has the DNA TGTGCCAGTAGTATGGGTGCGGGGAGCTCCTACAATGAGCAGTTCTTC. It codes for CASSMGAGSSYNEQFF.

The chain carries TRBV4-2 and TRBJ2-7; a weak D match, TRBD1 (5 bases). V lost 0 bases and J lost 5, with 14 bases in between. This CDR3 spans 15 amino acids. Looked up from germline, CDR1 is LGHNA and CDR2 is YNFKEQ. CDR3 protein: CASSQDTRRVHEQYF. As DNA, the CDR3 is TGTGCCAGCAGCCAAGATACCCGCAGGGTCCACGAGCAGTACTTC.

For the CDR3, the DNA is TGTGCCAGCAGCTTTGCCGCGGGGGTATACAATGAGCAGTTCTTC. This codes for CASSFAAGVYNEQFF. The chain couples TRBV7-6 to TRBJ2-1; TRBD2 matches at 7 bases. V was clipped by 3 bases and J by 4 bases; unmatched bases: 6. The germline gives CDR1 SGHVS, CDR2 FNYEAQ. The CDR3 is 15 residues long.

This clone was detected a few times. The chain is built from TRBV6-5 and TRBJ1-1; D ambiguous. Germline V CDR1 and CDR2: MNHEY, SVGAGI. The CDR3 covers 13 residues. V shed 0 bases and J shed 8 bases, with 10 bases lying between them. The CDR3 sequence is CASSYSGGREAFF. DNA for the CDR3: TGTGCCAGCAGTTACTCTGGAGGGCGGGAAGCTTTCTTT.

The V gene is TRBV30, the J gene TRBJ2-3; 15 bases map to TRBD2. The CDR3 spans 19 residues. The germline gives CDR1 GTSNPN, CDR2 SVGIG (reference sequence). V shed 3 bases and J 1 base; nucleotides not matched to a gene: 11. CDR3 region: CAWRLRRTSGGGGTDTQYF. CDR3 sequence (DNA): TGTGCCTGGAGGCTCCGTAGGACTAGCGGGGGGGGAGGCACAGATACGCAGTATTTT.

This clone was found a few times. The genes are TRBV5-6 and TRBJ2-7; 7 bases align to TRBD1. The V gene's germline CDR1 is SGHDT and CDR2 YYEEEE. The length of the CDR3 is 14 residues. The V and J ends lost 0 bases and 12 bases, in that order; junction bases with no gene match: 12. The CDR3 DNA is TGTGCCAGCAGCTTGGTTAGACAGGGCCGTAGCCTGTACTTC. This codes for CASSLVRQGRSLYF.

Notes on this clone: As the CDR3 is not closed by the conserved phenylalanine or tryptophan, this likely results from a read error. The DNA is omitted, as the CDR3 cannot be located on it reliably, and the CDR3 follows TCRdb's listing. Here the CDR3 reads CATSSRTGTVFL. The rearrangement joins TRBV15 to TRBJ2-4; the D call TRBD1 from the table was never checked on the DNA. The CDR3 length is 12 residues, termini included. Germline V gene lookup returns CDR1 LNHNV and CDR2 YYDKDF (reference sequence).

This chain links TRBV7-9 with TRBJ2-5; possibly TRBD2 for D (6 bases). Germline V gene data show CDR1 as SEHNR and CDR2 as FQNEAQ (reference sequence). V was clipped by 1 base and J by 5 bases, with 8 bases between them. The length of the CDR3 is 13 residues. The CDR3 DNA sequence: TGTGCCAGCAGCTTAGGTCTAGCGGAGACCCAGTACTTC. Protein sequence: CASSLGLAETQYF.